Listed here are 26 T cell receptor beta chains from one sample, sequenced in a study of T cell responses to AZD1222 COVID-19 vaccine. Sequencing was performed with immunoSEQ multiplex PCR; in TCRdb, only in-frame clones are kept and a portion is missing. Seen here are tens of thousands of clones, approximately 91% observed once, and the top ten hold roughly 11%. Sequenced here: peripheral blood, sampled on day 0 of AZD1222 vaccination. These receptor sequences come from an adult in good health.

CDR3 DNA: TGTGCCAGTAGCCCAGCGGGTCTCTACAATGAGCAGTTCTTC. Translating it yields CASSPAGLYNEQFF. The rearrangement uses TRBV19 and TRBJ2-1; D might be TRBD2 (6 bases). This CDR3 has 14 residues. The V end lost 6 bases, the J end lost 3 bases, and 12 bases lay between the germline ends. Germline V gene lookup returns CDR1 LNHDA and CDR2 SQIVND (reference sequence).

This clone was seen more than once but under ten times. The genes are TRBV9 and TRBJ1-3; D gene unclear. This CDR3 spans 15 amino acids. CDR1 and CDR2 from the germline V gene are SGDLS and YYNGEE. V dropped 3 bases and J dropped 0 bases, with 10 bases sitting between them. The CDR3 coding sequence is TGTGCCAGCAGCGCTCTACCCAGCTCTGGAAACACCATATATTTT. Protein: CASSALPSSGNTIYF.

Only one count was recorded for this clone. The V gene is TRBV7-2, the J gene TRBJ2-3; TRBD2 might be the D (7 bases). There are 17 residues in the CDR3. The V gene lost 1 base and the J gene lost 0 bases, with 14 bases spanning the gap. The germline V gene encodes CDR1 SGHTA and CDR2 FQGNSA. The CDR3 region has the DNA TGTGCCAGCAGCTTAGGCGGGGGCCCCGCGAGCACAGATACGCAGTATTTT. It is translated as CASSLGGGPASTDTQYF.

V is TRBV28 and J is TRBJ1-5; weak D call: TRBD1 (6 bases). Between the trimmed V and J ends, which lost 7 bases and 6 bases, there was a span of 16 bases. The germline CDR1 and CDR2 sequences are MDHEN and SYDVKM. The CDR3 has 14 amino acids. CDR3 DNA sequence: TGTGCCAGCAACGGGGGGCTTTCTGCTCAGCCCCAGCATTTT. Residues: CASNGGLSAQPQHF.

The CDR3 DNA follows: TGTGCCAGCAGCTTAGAAGAGGGACAGATCTATGGCTACACCTTC. Translated: CASSLEEGQIYGYTF. This sequence joins TRBV7-2 and TRBJ1-2, with 7 bases lining up with TRBD1. This CDR3 spans 15 amino acids. V shed 1 base and J 4 bases; nucleotides not matched to a gene: 6. Germline CDR1 is SGHTA and CDR2 is FQGNSA.

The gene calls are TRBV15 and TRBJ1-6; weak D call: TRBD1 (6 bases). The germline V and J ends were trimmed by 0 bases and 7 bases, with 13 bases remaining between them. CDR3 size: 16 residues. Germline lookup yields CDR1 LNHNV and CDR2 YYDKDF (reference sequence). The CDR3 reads CATSRDSGGGNSPLHF. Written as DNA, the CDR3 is TGTGCCACCAGCAGAGATAGTGGGGGGGGCAATTCACCCCTCCACTTT. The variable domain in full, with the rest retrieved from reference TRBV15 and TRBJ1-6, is DAMVIQNPRYQVTQFGKPVTLSCSQTLNHNVMYWYQQKSSQAPKLLFHYYDKDFNNEADTPDNFQSRRPNTSFCFLDIRSPGLGDTAMYLCATSRDSGGGNSPLHFGNGTRLTVT.

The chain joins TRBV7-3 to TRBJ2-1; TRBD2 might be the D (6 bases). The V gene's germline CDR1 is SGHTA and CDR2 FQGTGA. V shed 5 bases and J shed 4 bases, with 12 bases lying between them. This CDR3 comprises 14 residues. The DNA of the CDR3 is TGTGCCAGCAGCCCAGCGGGCGCTTACAATGAGCAGTTCTTC. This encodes CASSPAGAYNEQFF. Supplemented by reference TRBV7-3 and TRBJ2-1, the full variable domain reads GAGVSQTPSNKVTEKGKYVELRCDPISGHTALYWYRQSLGQGPEFLIYFQGTGAADDSGLPNDRFFAVRPEGSVSTLKIQRTERGDSAVYLCASSPAGAYNEQFFGPGTRLTVL.

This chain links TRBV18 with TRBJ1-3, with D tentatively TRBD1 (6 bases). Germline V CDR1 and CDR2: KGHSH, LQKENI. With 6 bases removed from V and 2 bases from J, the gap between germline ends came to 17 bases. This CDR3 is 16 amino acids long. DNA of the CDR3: TGTGCCAGCTCCCCAGGTGGCAGGGGAACTGGAAACACCATATATTTT. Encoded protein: CASSPGGRGTGNTIYF.

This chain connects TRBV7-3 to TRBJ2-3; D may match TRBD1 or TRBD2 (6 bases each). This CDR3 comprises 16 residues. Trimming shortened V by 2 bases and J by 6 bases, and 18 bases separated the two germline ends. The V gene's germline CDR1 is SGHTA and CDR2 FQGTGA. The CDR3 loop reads CASSLFGTSRGDTQYF. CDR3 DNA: TGTGCCAGCAGCTTATTTGGGACTTCGAGGGGGGATACGCAGTATTTT.

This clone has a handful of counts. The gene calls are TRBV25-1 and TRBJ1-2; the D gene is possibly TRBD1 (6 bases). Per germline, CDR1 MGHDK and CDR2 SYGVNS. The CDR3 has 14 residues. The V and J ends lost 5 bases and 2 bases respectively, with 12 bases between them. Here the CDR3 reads CASSTTGTNYGYTF. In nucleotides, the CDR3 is TGTGCCAGCAGTACAACCGGGACAAACTATGGCTACACCTTC.

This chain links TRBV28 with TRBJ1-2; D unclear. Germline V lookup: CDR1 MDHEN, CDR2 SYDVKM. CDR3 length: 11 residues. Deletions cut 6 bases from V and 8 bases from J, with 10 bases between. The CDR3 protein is CASRWQDGYTF. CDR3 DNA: TGTGCCAGCAGGTGGCAGGACGGCTACACCTTC.

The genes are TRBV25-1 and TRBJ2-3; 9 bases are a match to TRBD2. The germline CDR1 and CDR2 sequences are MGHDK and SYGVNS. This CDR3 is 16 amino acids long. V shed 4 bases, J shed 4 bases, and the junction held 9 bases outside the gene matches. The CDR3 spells CASSATSGWAADTQYF. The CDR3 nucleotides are TGTGCCAGCAGTGCTACTAGCGGGTGGGCGGCAGATACGCAGTATTTT. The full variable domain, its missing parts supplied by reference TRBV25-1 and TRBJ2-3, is EADIYQTPRYLVIGTGKKITLECSQTMGHDKMYWYQQDPGMELHLIHYSYGVNSTEKGDLSSESTVSRIRTEHFPLTLESARPSHTSQYLCASSATSGWAADTQYFGPGTRLTVL.

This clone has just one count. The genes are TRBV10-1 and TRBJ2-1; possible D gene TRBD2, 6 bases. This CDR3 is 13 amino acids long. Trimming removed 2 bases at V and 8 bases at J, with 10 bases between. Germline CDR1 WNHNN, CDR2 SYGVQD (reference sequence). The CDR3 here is CASSEVGGYEQFF. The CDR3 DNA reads TGCGCCAGCAGTGAGGTGGGGGGTTATGAGCAGTTCTTC.

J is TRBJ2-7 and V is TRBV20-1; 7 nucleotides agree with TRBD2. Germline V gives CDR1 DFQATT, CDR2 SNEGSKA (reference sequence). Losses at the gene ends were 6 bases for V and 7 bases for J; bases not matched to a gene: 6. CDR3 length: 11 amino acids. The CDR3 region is CSAGGRGEQYF. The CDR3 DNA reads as TGCAGTGCGGGTGGGAGGGGTGAGCAGTACTTC.

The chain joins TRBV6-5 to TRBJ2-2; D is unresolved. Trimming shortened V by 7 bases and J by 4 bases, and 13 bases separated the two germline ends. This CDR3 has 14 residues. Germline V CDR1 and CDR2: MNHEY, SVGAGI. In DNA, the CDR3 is TGTGCCAGCAAAGAGACAAGACTCACCGGGGAGCTGTTTTTT. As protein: CASKETRLTGELFF.

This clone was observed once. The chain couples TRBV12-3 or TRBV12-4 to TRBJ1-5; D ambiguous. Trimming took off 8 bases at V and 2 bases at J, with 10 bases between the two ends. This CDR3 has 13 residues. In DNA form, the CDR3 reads TGTGCCAGCGGAACAGACCGCAATCAGCCCCAGCATTTT. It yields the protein CASGTDRNQPQHF.

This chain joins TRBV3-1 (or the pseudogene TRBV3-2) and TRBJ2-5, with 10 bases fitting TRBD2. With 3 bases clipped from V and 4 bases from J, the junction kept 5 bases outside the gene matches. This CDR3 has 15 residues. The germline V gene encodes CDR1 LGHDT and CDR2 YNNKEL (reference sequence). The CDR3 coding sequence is TGTGCCAGCAGCCACCGGTCTAGCGGGGGAGAGACCCAGTACTTC. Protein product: CASSHRSSGGETQYF.

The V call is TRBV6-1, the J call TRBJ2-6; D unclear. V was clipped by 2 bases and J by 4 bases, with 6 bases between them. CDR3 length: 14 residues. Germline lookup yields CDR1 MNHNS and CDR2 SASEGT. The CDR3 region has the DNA TGTGCCAGCAGTGAACACGGCGGGGCCAACGTCCTGACTTTC. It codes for CASSEHGGANVLTF.

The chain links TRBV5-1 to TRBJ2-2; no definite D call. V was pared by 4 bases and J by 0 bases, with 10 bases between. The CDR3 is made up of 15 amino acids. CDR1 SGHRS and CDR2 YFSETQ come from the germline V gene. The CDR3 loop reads CASSPVITNTGELFF. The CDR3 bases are TGCGCCAGCAGCCCCGTTATTACGAACACCGGGGAGCTGTTTTTT.

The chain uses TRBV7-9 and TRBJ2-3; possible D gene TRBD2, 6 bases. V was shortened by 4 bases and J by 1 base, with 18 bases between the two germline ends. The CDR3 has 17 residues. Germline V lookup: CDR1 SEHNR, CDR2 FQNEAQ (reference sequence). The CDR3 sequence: CASSYRGPRGGTDTQYF. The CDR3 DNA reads TGTGCCAGCAGCTACAGAGGCCCGCGGGGAGGCACAGATACGCAGTATTTT.

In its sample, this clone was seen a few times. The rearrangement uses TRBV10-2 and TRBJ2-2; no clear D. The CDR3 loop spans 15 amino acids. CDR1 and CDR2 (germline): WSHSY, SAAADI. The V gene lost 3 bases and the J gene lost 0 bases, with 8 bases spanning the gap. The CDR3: CASSEIRANTGELFF. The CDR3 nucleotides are TGCGCCAGCAGTGAAATCAGAGCGAACACCGGGGAGCTGTTTTTT.

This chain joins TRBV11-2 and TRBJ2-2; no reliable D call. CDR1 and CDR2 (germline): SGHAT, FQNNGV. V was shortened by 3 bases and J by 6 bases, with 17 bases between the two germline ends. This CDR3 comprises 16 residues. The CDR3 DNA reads TGTGCCAGCAGCTTCTCCGACTTTTGGGGTTCCGGGGAGCTGTTTTTT. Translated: CASSFSDFWGSGELFF.

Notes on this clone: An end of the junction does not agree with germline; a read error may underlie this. In DNA, the CDR3 is TGCAGCGTTGAAGTAGGACTAGCACCCTTT. Translated: CSVEVGLAPF. This chain connects TRBV29-1 to TRBJ1-4; D not certain. The CDR3 covers 10 residues. CDR1 is SQVTM, CDR2 ANQGSEA, per germline.

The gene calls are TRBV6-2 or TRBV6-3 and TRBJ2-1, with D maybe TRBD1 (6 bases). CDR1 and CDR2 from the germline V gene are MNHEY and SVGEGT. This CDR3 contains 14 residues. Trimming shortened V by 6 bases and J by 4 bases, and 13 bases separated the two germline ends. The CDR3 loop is CASSQRGGYNEQFF. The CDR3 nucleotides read TGTGCCAGCAGCCAACGAGGGGGATACAATGAGCAGTTCTTC.

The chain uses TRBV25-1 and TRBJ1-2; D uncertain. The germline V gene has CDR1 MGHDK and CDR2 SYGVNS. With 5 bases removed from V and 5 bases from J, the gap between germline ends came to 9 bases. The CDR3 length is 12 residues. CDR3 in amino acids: CASSRPGYGYTF. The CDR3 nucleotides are TGTGCCAGCAGTAGACCGGGGTATGGCTACACCTTC.

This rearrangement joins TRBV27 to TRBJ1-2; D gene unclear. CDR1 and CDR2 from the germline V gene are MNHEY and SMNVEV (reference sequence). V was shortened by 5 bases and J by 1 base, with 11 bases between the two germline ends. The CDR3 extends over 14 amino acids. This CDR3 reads CASSLRRSNYGYTF. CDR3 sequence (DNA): TGTGCCAGCAGTCTCCGACGGAGTAACTATGGCTACACCTTC.